The rows below give T cell receptor beta chains drawn from one sample of a study of T cells in Graves' hyperthyroidism and ophthalmopathy. MiXCR, applied by TCRdb to the multiplex PCR reads, yields one record per CDR3 protein. The table includes over 500,000 distinct CDR3 sequences, approximately 16% detected once. Sequencing was done on a sample of blood. These receptors came from a woman in her 30s with Graves' ophthalmopathy. The CDR3 runs from the conserved cysteine through the conserved F or W. Fields, in order: V gene, J gene, clone size, D gene, CDR3 DNA, CDR3 protein. D genes are given only for firm matches. Not every row has a clone size; where given, it reads once, few, many or a size class.

TRBV20-1	TRBJ2-4	NA	NA	TGCAGTGCAGGGGGGGCGGCCAAAAACATTCAGTACTTC	CSAGGAAKNIQYF
TRBV20-1	TRBJ2-2	few	NA	TGCAGTGCCCTAGAGAGACTGAACACCGGGGAGCTGTTTTTT	CSALERLNTGELFF
TRBV12-3/TRBV12-4	TRBJ2-3	NA	NA	TGTGCCAGCACGGGGAAGGTCGTCACAGATACGCAGTATTTT	CASTGKVVTDTQYF
TRBV14	TRBJ1-1	NA	NA	TGTGCCAGCAGCCACGAGTTAAACACTGAAGCTTTCTTT	CASSHELNTEAFF
TRBV19	TRBJ1-1	once	NA	TGTGCCAGTCCCCCCATGGCTGGGGAGAACACCGAAGCTTTCTTT	CASPPMAGENTEAFF
TRBV28	TRBJ1-5	many	NA	TGTGCCAGCAGTGACGGCAATCAGCCCCAGCATTTT	CASSDGNQPQHF
TRBV7-3	TRBJ2-3	few	NA	TGTGCCAGCACCCCCGAACCCAGGGGCACAGATACGCAGTATTTT	CASTPEPRGTDTQYF
TRBV28	TRBJ2-7	many	NA	TGTGCCAGCAGTAATCCCGGTGGCTCCTACGAGCAGTACTTC	CASSNPGGSYEQYF
TRBV2	TRBJ2-1	NA	TRBD2	TGTGCCATCAGGGATGGACTAGCGGGAGTCAATGAGCAGTTCTTC	CAIRDGLAGVNEQFF
TRBV11-3	TRBJ2-1	NA	TRBD2	TGTGCCAGCAGCTACTACACCGGGACTAGCGGCTACAATGAGCAGTTCTTC	CASSYYTGTSGYNEQFF
TRBV6-2/TRBV6-3	TRBJ1-5	many	NA	TGTGCCAGCAGGGGCCCATTCAATCAGCCCCAGCATTTT	CASRGPFNQPQHF
TRBV30	TRBJ2-2	many	TRBD2	TGTGCCTTCGCCCTTTGGCTAGCGGGGAACACCGGGGAGCTGTTTTTT	CAFALWLAGNTGELFF
TRBV7-2	TRBJ1-5	many	NA	TGTGCCAGCAGCTTATCGACAGACCGCAATCAGCCCCAGCATTTT	CASSLSTDRNQPQHF
TRBV7-3	TRBJ1-5	NA	TRBD1	TGTGCCAGCAGCTTCGACAGGGGATGGCCCCAGCATTTT	CASSFDRGWPQHF
TRBV12-3/TRBV12-4	TRBJ2-5	NA	NA	TGTGCCAGCACCCCAACGGGGCGAGAGACCCAGTACTTC	CASTPTGRETQYF
TRBV10-3	TRBJ1-2	NA	NA	TGTGCCATCGGAAACCCAGGGGGCTACACCTTC	CAIGNPGGYTF
TRBV29-1	TRBJ2-1	few	TRBD2	TGCAGCGTTGCCGGAACTAGCGGGAGAGGGGATGAGCAGTTCTTC	CSVAGTSGRGDEQFF
TRBV9	TRBJ2-7	few	NA	TGTGCCAGCAGCCCTCAGGGGAGGGGCTACGAGCAGTACTTC	CASSPQGRGYEQYF
TRBV7-2	TRBJ2-7	many	TRBD2	TGTGCCAGCACCCCTCCAGTCGGGGGGTCCTACGAGCAGTACTTC	CASTPPVGGSYEQYF
TRBV30	TRBJ2-5	NA	TRBD2	TGTGCCCAGCGGGAGGAGGAAGAGACCCAGTACTTC	CAQREEEETQYF
TRBV20-1	TRBJ2-1	few	NA	TGCAGTGCCCGCCCTACTACTAGCAGCCGTCGCAATGAGCAGTTCTTC	CSARPTTSSRRNEQFF
TRBV11-2	TRBJ2-2	few	TRBD2	TGTGCCAGCAGCTTATTAACTAGCGGGATCACCGGGGAGCTGTTTTTT	CASSLLTSGITGELFF
TRBV5-1	TRBJ2-4	few	TRBD2	TGCGCCAGCAGCTTGGCGATCGGCGGGGGGCTGCTCGCCAAAAACATTCAGTACTTC	CASSLAIGGGLLAKNIQYF
TRBV30	TRBJ1-2	many	NA	TGTGCCTGGAACCCCCTTATTAACTATGGCTACACCTTC	CAWNPLINYGYTF
TRBV4-2	TRBJ1-1	NA	NA	TGTGCCAGCAGCCACGGCCGGGACCCACATAGGCAAGCTTTCTTT	CASSHGRDPHRQAFF
TRBV28	TRBJ1-1	many	NA	TGTGCCAGCAGACAGGCAGGCACTGAAGCTTTCTTT	CASRQAGTEAFF
TRBV28	TRBJ1-3	many	TRBD1	TGTGCCAGCAGGCTTGGACAGGGCGGTGGAAACACCATATATTTT	CASRLGQGGGNTIYF
TRBV28	TRBJ1-5	NA	TRBD1	TGTACCAGCAGCTCACAGGGGGCGAGCAATCAGCCCCAGCATTTT	CTSSSQGASNQPQHF
TRBV4-1	TRBJ1-2	few	NA	TGCGCCAGCAGCGCCCAGGCCGGATTAAGCTATGGCTACACCTTC	CASSAQAGLSYGYTF
TRBV6-2/TRBV6-3	TRBJ2-3	NA	TRBD2	TGTGCCAGCAGTTACTCTCTCCGCGGGAGTGAGTCAGATACGCAGTATTTT	CASSYSLRGSESDTQYF
TRBV11-1	TRBJ2-3	many	TRBD2	TGTGCCAGCAGCTCCCGGACTAGCCCCACAGATACGCAGTATTTT	CASSSRTSPTDTQYF
TRBV7-9	TRBJ2-7	NA	NA	TGTGCCAGCAGCGGAGGACAGTCTCCCTCCTACGAGCAGTACTTC	CASSGGQSPSYEQYF
TRBV7-9	TRBJ2-7	few	TRBD2	TGTGCCAGCAGCCCGCCGGGACTAGCGGGAGGCCCGGGAGAGCAGTACTTC	CASSPPGLAGGPGEQYF
TRBV12-5	TRBJ2-1	few	TRBD2	TGTGCTAGTCGCGATAGCGGGACCTTTTACAATGAGCAGTTCTTC	CASRDSGTFYNEQFF
TRBV4-2	TRBJ1-3	NA	NA	TGTGCCAGCAGCCAAGAGGGTACAAGCCTCTCTGGAAACACCATATATTTT	CASSQEGTSLSGNTIYF
TRBV20-1	TRBJ2-7	NA	NA	TGCAGTGCCAGGCAGACATCCTACGAGCAGTACTTC	CSARQTSYEQYF
TRBV7-9	TRBJ2-1	NA	NA	TGTGCCAGCAGCCCCGGTCTCTCACAGGTCTTC	CASSPGLSQVF
TRBV7-2	TRBJ2-3	many	NA	TGTGCCAGCAGCTTCAATCCGCAGGCAGATACGCAGTATTTT	CASSFNPQADTQYF
TRBV28	TRBJ1-5	NA	NA	TGTGCCAGCAGTCACAGGGTTCCCCAGCCCCAGCATTTT	CASSHRVPQPQHF
TRBV27	TRBJ1-1	NA	NA	TGTGCCAGCGGGTTAAATGGGAAGTCTGAAGCTTTCTTT	CASGLNGKSEAFF
TRBV28	TRBJ2-7	many	NA	TGTGCCAGCAGGATCCGGTTATACGATACCTACGAGCAGTACTTC	CASRIRLYDTYEQYF
TRBV28	TRBJ2-7	many	TRBD2	TGTGCCAGCAGTTTGACTAGCGGGGACCCCCGAGAGCAGTACTTC	CASSLTSGDPREQYF
TRBV2	TRBJ2-5	NA	NA	TGTGCCGGAAACCCGACTAGCCAAGAGACCCAGTACTTC	CAGNPTSQETQYF
TRBV18	TRBJ1-6	many	NA	TGTGCCAGCTCACCACACGAAAATTCACCCCTCCACTTT	CASSPHENSPLHF
TRBV7-6	TRBJ2-3	NA	NA	TGTGCCAGCAGCCCATATTTGGGGACAGATACGCAGTATTTT	CASSPYLGTDTQYF
TRBV6-2/TRBV6-3	TRBJ2-7	many	NA	TGTGCCAGCAGCGGAGGGGTGGACCCTCGGGGGAAGCAGTACTTC	CASSGGVDPRGKQYF
TRBV7-2	TRBJ2-7	NA	NA	TGTGCCAGCAGCTACCCCGGTATAGGTTCCTACGAGCAGTACTTC	CASSYPGIGSYEQYF
TRBV28	TRBJ2-1	few	TRBD2	TGTGCCAGCAGCTGGCGGACTAGCCAGTTCTTC	CASSWRTSQFF
TRBV29-1	TRBJ2-1	NA	TRBD2	TGCAGCGTTGTAGCGGGAGGGCCTGTATCCTACAATGAGCAGTTCTTC	CSVVAGGPVSYNEQFF